One sample yielded the 10 T cell receptor beta chains listed below, sequenced in a study of blood T cell repertoires in COVID-19 (TCRdb year 2020). Libraries came from the immunoSEQ multiplex PCR assay. TCRdb took over this immuneACCESS table, retaining in-frame rearrangements with V and J assigned. Such tables are incomplete; in checked studies, under half of the missing clones stem from an unresolved V gene, and the remainder is unexplained. For this sample there are roughly 200,000 clones; 80% to 90% appear just once. Around a tenth of the sample lies in the top ten. The sample taken for sequencing was PBMCs or T cells enriched from blood (not recorded which). The receptor set was obtained from a man aged 18 to 29 with acute COVID-19.

The genes are TRBV5-1 and TRBJ2-2; D may be TRBD1 (5 bases). Germline values: CDR1 SGHRS, CDR2 YFSETQ. This CDR3 contains 15 residues. The V end was cut by 0 bases, the J end by 3 bases, with 9 bases between. The CDR3 DNA reads as TGCGCCAGCAGCTTGGTAGGGGCGGACACCGGGGAGCTGTTTTTT. Translating it yields CASSLVGADTGELFF.

V gene TRBV5-1 combines with J gene TRBJ2-3; weak D call: TRBD1 (5 bases). Germline V CDR1 and CDR2: SGHRS, YFSETQ. CDR3 size: 17 residues. Trimming took 5 bases from V and 0 from J, leaving 19 bases between them. The CDR3 DNA reads as TGCGCCAGCAGAGGATTAGGGGTGGACCTTAGCACAGATACGCAGTATTTT. It codes for CASRGLGVDLSTDTQYF.

The DNA for the CDR3 is TGCGCCAGCAGCCAACTGCTGGGGACTTACTATGGCTACACCTTC. Encoded protein: CASSQLLGTYYGYTF. The chain joins TRBV4-1 to TRBJ1-2; the D gene is possibly TRBD1 (5 bases). Germline V CDR1 and CDR2: MGHRA, YSYEKL. Trimming left V 2 bases short and J 3 bases short, with 13 bases between. CDR3 size: 15 residues.

J is TRBJ2-5 and V is TRBV7-2; D call uncertain. Germline values: CDR1 SGHTA, CDR2 FQGNSA. This CDR3 contains 13 residues. V was cut by 4 bases and J by 4 bases, with 10 bases left in between. CDR3 nucleotide sequence: TGTGCCAGCAGCTCCGCGCCTCGAGAGACCCAGTACTTC. It encodes CASSSAPRETQYF.

This clone was detected once. The rearrangement links TRBV14 to TRBJ1-6; D ambiguous. The ends were cut back, 3 bases at V and 0 bases at J, with 3 bases in the middle. The CDR3 consists of 14 residues. Germline-derived CDR1 and CDR2 are SGHDN and FVKESK. DNA of the CDR3: TGTGCCAGCAGCCAGAGCTCCTATAATTCACCCCTCCACTTT. This sequence encodes CASSQSSYNSPLHF.

The rearrangement links TRBV7-9 to TRBJ2-3; perhaps TRBD1 as D (6 bases). Germline CDR1 reads SEHNR; CDR2 reads FQNEAQ (reference sequence). The CDR3 loop spans 16 amino acids. Trimming removed 2 bases at V and 0 bases at J, with 12 bases between. In DNA form, the CDR3 reads TGTGCCAGCAGCTTAAAGGACAGTCGAAGCACAGATACGCAGTATTTT. This codes for CASSLKDSRSTDTQYF. Filled out from reference TRBV7-9 and TRBJ2-3, the complete variable domain reads DTGVSQNPRHKITKRGQNVTFRCDPISEHNRLYWYRQTLGQGPEFLTYFQNEAQLEKSRLLSDRFSAERPKGSFSTLEIQRTEQGDSAMYLCASSLKDSRSTDTQYFGPGTRLTVL.

This clone was counted between two and nine times. The V and J genes are TRBV6-2 or TRBV6-3 and TRBJ2-2; no clear D. The germline gives CDR1 MNHEY, CDR2 SVGEGT. The CDR3 contains 11 residues. Trimming cost V 6 bases and J 11 bases, with 10 bases left between them. CDR3 sequence reads: CASSPLAELFF. Here the CDR3 DNA reads TGTGCCAGCAGCCCACTTGCCGAGCTGTTTTTT.

This clone was seen more than once but under ten times. The J gene is TRBJ2-7, the V gene TRBV18; 8 positions agree with TRBD2. J gave up 0 bases and V 3 bases, and 4 bases lay outside the gene matches. CDR3 length: 15 amino acids. The germline gives CDR1 KGHSH, CDR2 LQKENI. The CDR3 DNA follows: TGTGCCAGCTCACCCCCTAGCGGGTTCTCCTACGAGCAGTACTTC. Its protein product is CASSPPSGFSYEQYF.

The chain uses TRBV5-4 and TRBJ2-7; D is possibly TRBD2 (5 bases). The CDR3 length is 14 residues. Trimming pared 3 bases from V and 1 base from J, leaving 11 bases between. The germline gives CDR1 SGHNT, CDR2 YYREEE (reference sequence). CDR3 region: CASSSPSRSYEQYF. CDR3 nucleotides: TGTGCCAGCAGCTCCCCTAGCAGATCCTACGAGCAGTACTTC.

The J gene is TRBJ1-1, the V gene TRBV28; D not certain. The CDR3 sequence is 15 residues long. V lost 2 bases and J 0 bases, leaving 10 bases between the germline ends. Germline V gives CDR1 MDHEN, CDR2 SYDVKM. The CDR3 bases are TGTGCCAGCAGTTTAAGTGGAGCAGTGAACACTGAAGCTTTCTTT. Its protein is CASSLSGAVNTEAFF. Looking up the rest from reference TRBV28 and TRBJ1-1 gives the full variable domain: DVKVTQSSRYLVKRTGEKVFLECVQDMDHENMFWYRQDPGLGLRLIYFSYDVKMKEKGDIPEGYSVSREKKERFSLILESASTNQTSMYLCASSLSGAVNTEAFFGQGTRLTVV.